This T cell receptor beta chain is from a study of shared clonotypes between healthy human individuals. Study-wide context: A donor's plate count was three for CD4 naive and three for CD4 memory; CD8 naive had two and CD8 memory one.

V lost 2 bases to trimming and J lost 4 bases, with 21 bases between them. This CDR3 spans 17 amino acids. Germline CDR1 reads MDHEN; CDR2 reads SYDVKM. Sequencing used immunoSEQ multiplex PCR; TCRdb keeps in-frame clones, though not all of them. The sample carries 2.5 million or so clones, around 94% recorded once. The study, taken as a whole, reports: Shared clonotypes: about 5.3% naive CD4, under 4% naive CD8, around 2.2% memory CD4, over 0.3% memory CD8. Represented diversity, genetic and exposure-history alike, was limited by few donors. Clonotypes shared by all four donors outscored non-shared clonotypes in generation probability.

Comment on this clone: Its target is unknown.

This receptor was taken from a man aged 18 to 30 in good health. Sequencing input: naive CD4+ T cells sorted from blood. Subset specified: CD45RA+ positively selected. The chain joins TRBV28 to TRBJ2-7; tentative D call: TRBD1 (7 bases). The CDR3 protein is CASSLGGTDNRLYEQYF. The CDR3 coding sequence is TGTGCCAGCAGTTTAGGGGGGACAGATAACAGATTATACGAGCAGTACTTC.